This TCR beta chain was profiled in a study of graft-versus-host responses after intestinal transplantation. To release intraepithelial and lamina propria lymphocytes, the graft tissue was processed. Using immunoSEQ multiplex PCR, the repertoire was profiled, and TCRdb retains in-frame clones only, with some absent. This sample carries 3,600 or so clones, just under 75% of them seen once, and the ten largest clones take about 10%. Losses at the gene ends were 11 bases for V and 1 base for J; bases not matched to a gene: 3. Germline CDR1 is SEHNR and CDR2 is FQNEAQ (reference sequence). There are 13 residues in the CDR3.

Source: ileum tissue, taken 950 to 1,200 days after intestinal transplantation. The V gene is TRBV7-9, the J gene TRBJ2-7; TRBD2 matches at 12 bases. This TCR was recovered from a human patient who received an intestinal transplant, so some T cells may come from the graft donor. This CDR3 reads CAAGTSGSYEQYF. CDR3 coding DNA: TGTGCCGCCGGGACTAGCGGGTCCTACGAGCAGTACTTC.